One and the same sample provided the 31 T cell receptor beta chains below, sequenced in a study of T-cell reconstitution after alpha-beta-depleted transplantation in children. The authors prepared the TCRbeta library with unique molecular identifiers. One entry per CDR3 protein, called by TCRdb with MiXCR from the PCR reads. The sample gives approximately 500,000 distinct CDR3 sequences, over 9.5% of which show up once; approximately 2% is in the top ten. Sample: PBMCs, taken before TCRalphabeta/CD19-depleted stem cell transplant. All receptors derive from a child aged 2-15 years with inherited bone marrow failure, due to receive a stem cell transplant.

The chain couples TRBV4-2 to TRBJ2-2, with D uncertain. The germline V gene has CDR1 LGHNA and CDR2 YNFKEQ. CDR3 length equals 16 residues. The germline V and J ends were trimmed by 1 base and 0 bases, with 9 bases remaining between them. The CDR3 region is CASSQAATSNTGELFF. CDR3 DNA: TGTGCCAGCAGCCAAGCCGCCACTTCGAACACCGGGGAGCTGTTTTTT.

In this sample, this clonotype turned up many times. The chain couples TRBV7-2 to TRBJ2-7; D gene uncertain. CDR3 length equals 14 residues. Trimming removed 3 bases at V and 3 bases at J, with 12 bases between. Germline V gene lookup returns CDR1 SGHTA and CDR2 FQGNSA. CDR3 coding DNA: TGTGCCAGCAGCTTCAGTTCAGTAAACTACGAGCAGTACTTC. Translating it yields CASSFSSVNYEQYF.

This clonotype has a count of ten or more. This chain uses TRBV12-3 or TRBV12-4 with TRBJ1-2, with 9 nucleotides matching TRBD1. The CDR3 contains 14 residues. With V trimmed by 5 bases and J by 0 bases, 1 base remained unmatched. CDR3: CASSRTGANYGYTF. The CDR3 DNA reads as TGTGCCAGCAGTAGGACAGGGGCTAACTATGGCTACACCTTC.

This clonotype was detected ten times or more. The CDR3 nucleotides read TGTGCCAGCAGTTACTCCGCTAGCGGGAGAATTGAGCAGTTCTTC. It yields the protein CASSYSASGRIEQFF. V is TRBV6-5 and J is TRBJ2-1, with TRBD2 matching over 10 bases. The CDR3 is 15 residues long. V shed 0 bases, J shed 9 bases, and the junction held 5 bases outside the gene matches. Germline CDR1 and CDR2: MNHEY and SVGAGI.

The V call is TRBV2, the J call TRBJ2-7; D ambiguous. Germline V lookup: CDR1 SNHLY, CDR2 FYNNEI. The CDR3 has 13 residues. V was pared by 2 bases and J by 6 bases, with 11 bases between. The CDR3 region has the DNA TGTGCCAGCAGTGAATATACAGTCGGCGAGCAGTACTTC. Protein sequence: CASSEYTVGEQYF.

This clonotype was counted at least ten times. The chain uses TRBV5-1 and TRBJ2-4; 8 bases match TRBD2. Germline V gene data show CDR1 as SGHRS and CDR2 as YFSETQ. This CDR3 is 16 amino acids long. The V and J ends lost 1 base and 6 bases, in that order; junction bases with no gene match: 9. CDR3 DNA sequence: TGCGCCAGCAGCTTGAGGGTGGCGCTAGCGGGAAACATTCAGTACTTC. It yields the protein CASSLRVALAGNIQYF.

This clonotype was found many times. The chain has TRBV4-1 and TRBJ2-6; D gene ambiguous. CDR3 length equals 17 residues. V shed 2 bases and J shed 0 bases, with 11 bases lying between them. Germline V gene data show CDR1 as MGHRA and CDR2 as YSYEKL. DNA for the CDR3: TGCGCCAGCAGCCAAACGGGCCCATACTCTGGGGCCAACGTCCTGACTTTC. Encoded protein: CASSQTGPYSGANVLTF.

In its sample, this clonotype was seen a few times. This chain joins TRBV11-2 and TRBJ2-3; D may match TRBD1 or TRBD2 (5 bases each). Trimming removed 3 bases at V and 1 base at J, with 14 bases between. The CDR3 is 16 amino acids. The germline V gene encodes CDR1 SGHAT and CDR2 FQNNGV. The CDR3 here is CASSFLMGRGTDTQYF. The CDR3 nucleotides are TGTGCCAGCAGCTTTCTTATGGGGCGGGGCACAGATACGCAGTATTTT.

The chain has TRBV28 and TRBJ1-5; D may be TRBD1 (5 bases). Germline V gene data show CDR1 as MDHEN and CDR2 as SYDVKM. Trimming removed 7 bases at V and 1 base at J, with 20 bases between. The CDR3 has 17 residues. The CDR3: CASTIFGGEGSNQPQHF. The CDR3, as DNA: TGTGCCAGCACCATCTTTGGGGGGGAGGGAAGCAATCAGCCCCAGCATTTT.

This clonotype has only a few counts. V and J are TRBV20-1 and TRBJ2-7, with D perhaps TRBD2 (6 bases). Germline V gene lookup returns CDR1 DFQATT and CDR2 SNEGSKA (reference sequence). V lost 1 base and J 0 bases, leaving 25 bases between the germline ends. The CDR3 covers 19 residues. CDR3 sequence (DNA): TGCAGTGCTAGAGGACGGGACGTGTTATTGGGACTTAACTCCTACGAGCAGTACTTC. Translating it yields CSARGRDVLLGLNSYEQYF.

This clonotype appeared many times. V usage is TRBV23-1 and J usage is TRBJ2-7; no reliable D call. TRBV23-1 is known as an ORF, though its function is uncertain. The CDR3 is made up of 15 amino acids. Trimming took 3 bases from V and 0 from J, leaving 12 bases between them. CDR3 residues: CASSQGPFLSYEQYF. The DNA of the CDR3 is TGCGCCAGCAGTCAGGGTCCGTTTCTCTCCTACGAGCAGTACTTC.

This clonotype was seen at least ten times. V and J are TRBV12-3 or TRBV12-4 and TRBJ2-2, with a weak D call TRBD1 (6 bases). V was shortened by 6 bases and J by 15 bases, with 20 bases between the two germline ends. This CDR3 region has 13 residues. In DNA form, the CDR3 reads TGTGCCAGCAGCAAGGGGGACCGGCTTTTGATGTTTTTT. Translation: CASSKGDRLLMFF.

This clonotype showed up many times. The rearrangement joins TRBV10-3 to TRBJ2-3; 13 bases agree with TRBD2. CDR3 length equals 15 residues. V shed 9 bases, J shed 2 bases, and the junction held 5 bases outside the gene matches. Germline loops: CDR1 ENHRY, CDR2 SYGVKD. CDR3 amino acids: CAMRTSGSDTDTQYF. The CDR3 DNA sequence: TGTGCCATGAGGACTAGCGGGAGCGACACAGATACGCAGTATTTT.

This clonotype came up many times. This chain's CDR3 is CASSLRGGAGANTGELFF. The CDR3 nucleotides are TGTGCCAGCAGCTTGAGAGGGGGAGCGGGAGCGAACACCGGGGAGCTGTTTTTT. The V and J genes are TRBV5-8 and TRBJ2-2; 8 bases align to TRBD2. The V gene end was trimmed by 1 base and the J gene end by 0 bases; junction bases not matched to a gene: 8. CDR1 SGHTS and CDR2 YDEGEE come from the germline V gene. The CDR3 extends over 18 amino acids.

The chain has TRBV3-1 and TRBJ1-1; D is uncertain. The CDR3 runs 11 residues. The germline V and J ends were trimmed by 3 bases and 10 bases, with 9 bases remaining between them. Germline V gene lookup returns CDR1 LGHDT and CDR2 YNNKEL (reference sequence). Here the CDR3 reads CASSQMRRAFF. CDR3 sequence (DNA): TGTGCCAGCAGCCAGATGAGGCGAGCTTTCTTT.

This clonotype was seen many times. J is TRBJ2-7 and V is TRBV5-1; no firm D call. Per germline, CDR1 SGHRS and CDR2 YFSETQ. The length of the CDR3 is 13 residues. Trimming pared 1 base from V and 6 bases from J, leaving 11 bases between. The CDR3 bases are TGCGCCAGCAGCTTGCCGCCAGCTGCCGAGCAGTACTTC. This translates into CASSLPPAAEQYF. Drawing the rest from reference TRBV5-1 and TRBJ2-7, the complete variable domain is KAGVTQTPRYLIKTRGQQVTLSCSPISGHRSVSWYQQTPGQGLQFLFEYFSETQRNKGNFPGRFSGRQFSNSRSEMNVSTLELGDSALYLCASSLPPAAEQYFGPGTRLTVT.

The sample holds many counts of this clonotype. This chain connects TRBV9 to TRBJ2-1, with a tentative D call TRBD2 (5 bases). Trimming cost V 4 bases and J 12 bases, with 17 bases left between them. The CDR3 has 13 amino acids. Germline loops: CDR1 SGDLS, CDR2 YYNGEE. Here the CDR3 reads CASSPIAPATQFF. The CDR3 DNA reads TGTGCCAGCAGCCCGATAGCGCCCGCGACGCAGTTCTTC.

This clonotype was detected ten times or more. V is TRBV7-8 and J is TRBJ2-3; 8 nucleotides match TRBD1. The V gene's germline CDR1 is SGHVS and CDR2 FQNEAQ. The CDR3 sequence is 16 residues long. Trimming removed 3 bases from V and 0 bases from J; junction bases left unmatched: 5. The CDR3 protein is CASSLGTGASTDTQYF. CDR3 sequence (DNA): TGTGCCAGCAGCTTGGGGACAGGAGCTAGCACAGATACGCAGTATTTT.

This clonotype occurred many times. This chain's CDR3 is CASSSRQGSTGELFF. For the CDR3, the DNA is TGTGCCAGCAGTTCGAGACAGGGGTCCACCGGGGAGCTGTTTTTT. V is TRBV12-3 or TRBV12-4 and J is TRBJ2-2; TRBD1 matches at 8 bases. J was trimmed by 4 bases and V by 4 bases; bases with no gene match: 5. CDR3 length: 15 residues.

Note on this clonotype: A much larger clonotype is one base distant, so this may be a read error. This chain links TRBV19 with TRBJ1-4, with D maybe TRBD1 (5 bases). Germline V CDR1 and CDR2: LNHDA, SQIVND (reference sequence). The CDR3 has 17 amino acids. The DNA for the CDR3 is TGTGCCAGTACCCCCTTCGCGGGGCGTGAAGTGGATGAAAAAGTGTTTTTT. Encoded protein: CASTPFAGREVDEKVFF.

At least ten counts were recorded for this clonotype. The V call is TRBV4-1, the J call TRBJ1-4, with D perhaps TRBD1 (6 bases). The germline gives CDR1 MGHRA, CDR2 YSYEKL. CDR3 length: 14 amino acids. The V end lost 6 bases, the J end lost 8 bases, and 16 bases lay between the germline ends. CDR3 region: CASRFGQLDEKLFF. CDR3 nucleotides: TGCGCCAGCAGGTTCGGACAGCTAGACGAAAAACTGTTTTTT.

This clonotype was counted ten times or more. CDR3 region: CASSSLKTGTQPQHF. CDR3 DNA: TGTGCCAGCAGTTCTCTAAAGACAGGAACTCAGCCCCAGCATTTT. This sequence joins TRBV28 and TRBJ1-5; tentatively, D is TRBD1 (6 bases). This CDR3 has 15 amino acids. Between the trimmed V and J ends, which lost 4 bases and 6 bases, there was a span of 16 bases. Germline V gene lookup returns CDR1 MDHEN and CDR2 SYDVKM.

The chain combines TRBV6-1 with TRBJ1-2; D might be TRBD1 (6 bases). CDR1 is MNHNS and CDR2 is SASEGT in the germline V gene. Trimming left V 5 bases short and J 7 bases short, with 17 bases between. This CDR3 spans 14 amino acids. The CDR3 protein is CASSTGSGWSGYTF. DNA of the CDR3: TGTGCCAGCAGTACAGGGTCAGGTTGGAGTGGCTACACCTTC.

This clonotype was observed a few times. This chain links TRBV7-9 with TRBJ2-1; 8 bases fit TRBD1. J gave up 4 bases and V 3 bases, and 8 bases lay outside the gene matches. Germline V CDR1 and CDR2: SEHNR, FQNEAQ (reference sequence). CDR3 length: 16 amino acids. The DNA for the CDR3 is TGTGCCAGCAGCTTCTTTGGCGGGACAGGTTACAATGAGCAGTTCTTC. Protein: CASSFFGGTGYNEQFF. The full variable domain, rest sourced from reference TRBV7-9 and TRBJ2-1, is DTGVSQNPRHKITKRGQNVTFRCDPISEHNRLYWYRQTLGQGPEFLTYFQNEAQLEKSRLLSDRFSAERPKGSFSTLEIQRTEQGDSAMYLCASSFFGGTGYNEQFFGPGTRLTVL.

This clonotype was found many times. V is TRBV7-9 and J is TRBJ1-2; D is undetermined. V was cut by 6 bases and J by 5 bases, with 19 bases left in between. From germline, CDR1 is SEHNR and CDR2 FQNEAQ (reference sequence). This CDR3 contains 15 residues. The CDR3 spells CASRPTGPGLYGYTF. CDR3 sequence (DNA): TGTGCCAGCAGACCTACCGGGCCTGGCCTATATGGCTACACCTTC.

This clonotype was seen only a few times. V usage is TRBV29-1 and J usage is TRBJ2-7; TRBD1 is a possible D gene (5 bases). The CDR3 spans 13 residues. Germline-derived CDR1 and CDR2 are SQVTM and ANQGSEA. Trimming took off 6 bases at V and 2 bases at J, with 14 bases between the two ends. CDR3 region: CSVLPGSPYEQYF. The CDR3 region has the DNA TGCAGCGTACTACCAGGGTCCCCCTACGAGCAGTACTTC.

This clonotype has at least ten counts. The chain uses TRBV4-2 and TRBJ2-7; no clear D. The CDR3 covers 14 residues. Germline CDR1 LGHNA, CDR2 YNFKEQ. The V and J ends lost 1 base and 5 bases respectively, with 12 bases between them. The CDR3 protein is CASSQAPPGNEQYF. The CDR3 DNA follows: TGTGCCAGCAGCCAAGCCCCCCCTGGGAACGAGCAGTACTTC.

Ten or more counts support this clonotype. The DNA for the CDR3 is TGTGCCAGCAGCCAAGGGCTGGGTTACTACGAGCAGTACTTC. Its protein is CASSQGLGYYEQYF. The V call is TRBV3-1, the J call TRBJ2-7; D ambiguous. From germline, CDR1 is LGHDT and CDR2 YNNKEL (reference sequence). CDR3 size: 14 residues. Trimming left V 1 base short and J 3 bases short, with 10 bases between.

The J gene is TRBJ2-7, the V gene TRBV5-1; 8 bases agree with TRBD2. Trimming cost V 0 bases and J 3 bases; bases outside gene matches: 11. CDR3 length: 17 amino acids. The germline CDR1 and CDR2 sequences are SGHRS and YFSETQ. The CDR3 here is CASSLASGGGIFYEQYF. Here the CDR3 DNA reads TGCGCCAGCAGCTTGGCCTCCGGGGGGGGAATATTCTACGAGCAGTACTTC.

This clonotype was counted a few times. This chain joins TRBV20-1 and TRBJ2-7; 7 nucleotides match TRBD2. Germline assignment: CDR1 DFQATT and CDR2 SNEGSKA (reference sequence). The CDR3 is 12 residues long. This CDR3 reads CIAEGLAYEQYF. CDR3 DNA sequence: TGCATTGCGGAAGGACTAGCCTACGAGCAGTACTTC.

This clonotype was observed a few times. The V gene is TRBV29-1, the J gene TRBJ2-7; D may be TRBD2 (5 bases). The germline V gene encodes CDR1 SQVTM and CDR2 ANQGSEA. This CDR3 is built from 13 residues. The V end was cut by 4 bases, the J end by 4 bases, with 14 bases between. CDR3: CSVGGGRRYEQYF. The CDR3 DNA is TGCAGCGTTGGGGGTGGGAGACGGTACGAGCAGTACTTC.